Shown below are 32 T cell receptor beta chains from a single sample sequenced in a study of cytotoxic CD8 clonotypes in ibrutinib-treated CLL. Libraries were prepared by immunoSEQ multiplex PCR; TCRdb keeps only in-frame clonotypes and omits some of them. Counted here are about 120,000 clones, approximately 58% occurring once; the ten biggest clones make up 30% to 45%. The source material was PBMCs, sampled after 24 months of ibrutinib treatment. These receptor sequences come from a human donor with chronic lymphocytic leukemia.

The rearrangement uses TRBV30 and TRBJ2-1; the match to TRBD1 covers 12 bases. V was clipped by 2 bases and J by 4 bases; unmatched bases: 6. This CDR3 contains 16 residues. The germline V gene encodes CDR1 GTSNPN and CDR2 SVGIG (reference sequence). CDR3: CAWSRGTGGFYNEQFF. CDR3 DNA sequence: TGTGCCTGGAGTAGAGGGACAGGGGGCTTTTACAATGAGCAGTTCTTC.

The chain recombines TRBV5-1 with TRBJ1-5; 11 nucleotides line up with TRBD1. The CDR3 spans 15 residues. Germline V gene sequence: CDR1 SGHRS, CDR2 YFSETQ. Trimming at V came to 4 bases and at J to 7 bases, leaving 7 bases not matched to a gene. As DNA, the CDR3 is TGCGCCAGCAGCCCCGGACAGGGGGCCTGGCAGCCCCAGCATTTT. Its translation is CASSPGQGAWQPQHF.

The chain uses TRBV25-1 and TRBJ2-7; D is undetermined. Per the germline V gene, CDR1 is MGHDK and CDR2 is SYGVNS. V lost 5 bases to trimming and J lost 0 bases, with 11 bases between them. CDR3 size: 14 residues. The CDR3 bases are TGTGCCAGCAGTACTCTGGAGCTCTCCTACGAGCAGTACTTC. Encoded protein: CASSTLELSYEQYF.

The gene calls are TRBV7-2 and TRBJ2-3; D is undetermined. This CDR3 comprises 12 residues. V lost 1 base and J lost 4, with 3 bases in between. Germline V gene sequence: CDR1 SGHTA, CDR2 FQGNSA. DNA for the CDR3: TGTGCCAGCAGCTTAGAATCAGATACGCAGTATTTT. This translates into CASSLESDTQYF.

This chain joins TRBV19 and TRBJ1-2; no definite D call. Germline V gene lookup returns CDR1 LNHDA and CDR2 SQIVND (reference sequence). Deletions cut 4 bases from V and 8 bases from J, with 20 bases between. The CDR3 has 15 amino acids. The CDR3 bases are TGTGCCAGTAGTACCCCACGACTGGACGGTGGGGGCTACACCTTC. It encodes CASSTPRLDGGGYTF.

V and J are TRBV5-8 and TRBJ1-1; D uncertain. This CDR3 is 18 amino acids long. Trimming left V 2 bases short and J 0 bases short, with 20 bases between. Germline lookup yields CDR1 SGHTS and CDR2 YDEGEE. The CDR3 DNA follows: TGTGCCAGCAGCTTCACAAGGGCGCCCAATCAGATGAACACTGAAGCTTTCTTT. Residues: CASSFTRAPNQMNTEAFF.

CDR3 coding DNA: TGTGCCAGCAGCTTACAGGGATACACTGAAGCTTTCTTT. It yields the protein CASSLQGYTEAFF. The chain couples TRBV7-2 to TRBJ1-1, with D perhaps TRBD1 (5 bases). Germline V gene lookup returns CDR1 SGHTA and CDR2 FQGNSA. V was trimmed by 2 bases and J by 3 bases, leaving 7 bases between them. The CDR3 totals 13 residues.

The rearrangement links TRBV9 to TRBJ1-3; D possibly corresponds to TRBD1 (5 bases). CDR1 SGDLS and CDR2 YYNGEE come from the germline V gene. The V end lost 0 bases, the J end lost 2 bases, and 18 bases lay between the germline ends. The CDR3 consists of 18 residues. The CDR3 region is CASSVGGPGESTGNTIYF. The CDR3, as DNA: TGTGCCAGCAGCGTAGGGGGCCCCGGGGAGTCCACTGGAAACACCATATATTTT.

J is TRBJ2-7 and V is TRBV29-1, with 10 bases lining up with TRBD1. V was clipped by 2 bases and J by 3 bases; unmatched bases: 4. CDR1 and CDR2 from the germline V gene are SQVTM and ANQGSEA. This CDR3 has 14 residues. CDR3 loop: CSVEIGDRGYEQYF. Written as DNA, the CDR3 is TGCAGCGTTGAAATTGGGGACAGGGGCTACGAGCAGTACTTC.

The V and J genes are TRBV18 and TRBJ1-1; 7 nucleotides align to TRBD1. The V gene's germline CDR1 is KGHSH and CDR2 LQKENI. The CDR3 is 11 residues long. J was trimmed by 10 bases and V by 4 bases; bases with no gene match: 3. The DNA of the CDR3 is TGTGCCAGCTCACTAGGGACAGTAGCTTTCTTT. Its translation is CASSLGTVAFF.

The chain joins TRBV6-1 to TRBJ1-2, with D unresolved. The CDR3 is 13 amino acids. Germline V gene data show CDR1 as MNHNS and CDR2 as SASEGT. V was trimmed by 2 bases and J by 4 bases, leaving 8 bases between them. CDR3 loop: CASSEFGIYGYTF. CDR3 bases: TGTGCCAGCAGTGAATTCGGGATCTATGGCTACACCTTC.

The chain combines TRBV5-1 with TRBJ2-3, with D possibly being TRBD1 or TRBD2 (5 bases each). V dropped 3 bases and J dropped 6 bases, with 11 bases sitting between them. This CDR3 is 13 amino acids long. Looked up from germline, CDR1 is SGHRS and CDR2 is YFSETQ. The CDR3 DNA follows: TGCGCCAGCAGCTGGGACGTTGGGGATACGCAGTATTTT. Its protein product is CASSWDVGDTQYF.

This clone has only a few counts. V is TRBV28 and J is TRBJ2-5, with 10 bases fitting TRBD2. The V and J ends lost 2 bases and 3 bases, in that order; junction bases with no gene match: 6. CDR3 size: 16 residues. Germline assignment: CDR1 MDHEN and CDR2 SYDVKM. The CDR3 spells CASSLPLLAGKETQYF. In DNA, the CDR3 is TGTGCCAGCAGTTTACCCTTACTAGCGGGGAAAGAGACCCAGTACTTC.

This clone was detected only a few times. The chain employs TRBV25-1 and TRBJ1-2; TRBD1 matches 7 bases. This CDR3 has 12 amino acids. CDR1 and CDR2 from the germline V gene are MGHDK and SYGVNS. V shed 4 bases, J shed 8 bases, and the junction held 4 bases outside the gene matches. The CDR3 protein is CASSATGEGYTF. As DNA, the CDR3 is TGTGCCAGCAGTGCAACAGGGGAAGGCTACACCTTC.

This clone was detected many times. V usage is TRBV19 and J usage is TRBJ2-1; D gene unclear. Per the germline V gene, CDR1 is LNHDA and CDR2 is SQIVND (reference sequence). CDR3 length: 14 amino acids. Trimming left V 8 bases short and J 1 base short, with 12 bases between. The CDR3 nucleotides are TGTGCCAGTGGCCCAGCCTCTTCCTACAATGAGCAGTTCTTC. Amino acids: CASGPASSYNEQFF.

The table lists this clone with a few counts. This chain connects TRBV7-8 to TRBJ2-2; 14 bases map to TRBD2. Germline-derived CDR1 and CDR2 are SGHVS and FQNEAQ. V lost 4 bases to trimming and J lost 5 bases; unmatched junction nucleotides: 6. The CDR3 spans 17 residues. The CDR3 DNA reads TGTGCCAGCAGCTCCGGACTAGCGGGGGGCCTTACCGGGGAGCTGTTTTTT. It yields the protein CASSSGLAGGLTGELFF.

The chain uses TRBV7-6 and TRBJ1-4; D is unresolved. Trimming took off 5 bases at V and 8 bases at J, with 21 bases between the two ends. CDR3 length: 16 residues. From germline, CDR1 is SGHVS and CDR2 FNYEAQ. The CDR3 nucleotides read TGTGCCAGCAGCCACAACGGTGAGGGTTTGGACGAAAAACTGTTTTTT. Translating it yields CASSHNGEGLDEKLFF.

This clone was found a few times. The chain uses TRBV5-1 and TRBJ1-1; D ambiguous. CDR3 length: 13 residues. Germline loops: CDR1 SGHRS, CDR2 YFSETQ. With 5 bases removed from V and 2 bases from J, the gap between germline ends came to 10 bases. The DNA for the CDR3 is TGCGCCAGCAGATGGAGCCTTAACACTGAAGCTTTCTTT. Translating it yields CASRWSLNTEAFF.

This chain joins TRBV5-1 and TRBJ2-6; no reliable D call. This CDR3 spans 16 amino acids. Trimming removed 0 bases from V and 0 bases from J, with 7 bases in between. From germline, CDR1 is SGHRS and CDR2 YFSETQ. The CDR3 sequence: CASSLGGNSGANVLTF. The CDR3 nucleotides are TGCGCCAGCAGCTTGGGCGGTAACTCTGGGGCCAACGTCCTGACTTTC.

V gene TRBV7-8 combines with J gene TRBJ1-5, with D maybe TRBD1 (6 bases). This CDR3 is 15 amino acids long. Germline V CDR1 and CDR2: SGHVS, FQNEAQ. The V end lost 5 bases, the J end lost 11 bases, and 22 bases lay between the germline ends. CDR3 bases: TGTGCCAGCAGCCCAACCTCGGGCAGGGGCCCCTCCCAGCATTTT. This encodes CASSPTSGRGPSQHF.

This clone was found a few times. CDR3 coding DNA: TGTGCCACCAGCACCGACAGGGCCTCGGGGGAGACCCAGTACTTC. This codes for CATSTDRASGETQYF. The chain carries TRBV15 and TRBJ2-5, with TRBD1 matching 7 bases. Germline V gene lookup returns CDR1 LNHNV and CDR2 YYDKDF (reference sequence). The CDR3 totals 15 residues. V gave up 4 bases and J gave up 5 bases; unmatched junction bases: 10.

The V gene is TRBV5-6, the J gene TRBJ2-3, with D possibly matching TRBD2 (7 bases). Germline V gives CDR1 SGHDT, CDR2 YYEEEE. V lost 4 bases, J lost 2 bases, and 20 bases lay in between. The CDR3 length is 17 residues. The CDR3 DNA reads TGTGCCAGCAGCCCTGAGGGGGGGCCCTATGCCACAGATACGCAGTATTTT. This gives the protein CASSPEGGPYATDTQYF. Using reference TRBV5-6 and TRBJ2-3 for the parts outside the CDR3, the full variable domain is DAGVTQSPTHLIKTRGQQVTLRCSPKSGHDTVSWYQQALGQGPQFIFQYYEEEERQRGNFPDRFSGHQFPNYSSELNVNALLLGDSALYLCASSPEGGPYATDTQYFGPGTRLTVL.

J is TRBJ1-4 and V is TRBV6-1, with D maybe TRBD1 (5 bases). Looked up from germline, CDR1 is MNHNS and CDR2 is SASEGT. V was shortened by 8 bases and J by 8 bases, with 18 bases between the two germline ends. This CDR3 is 14 amino acids long. CDR3 DNA sequence: TGTGCCAGCCGCGTCCGGGACGAATCGGAAAAACTGTTTTTT. Translation: CASRVRDESEKLFF.

This clone was counted only a few times. The chain links TRBV28 to TRBJ1-2; 8 positions agree with TRBD1. The trim removed 6 bases at V and 4 bases at J, leaving 7 bases unmatched. Germline CDR1 reads MDHEN; CDR2 reads SYDVKM. This CDR3 contains 14 residues. The CDR3 loop is CASRGTGGSYGYTF. The CDR3 DNA reads as TGTGCCAGCAGGGGCACAGGGGGTTCCTATGGCTACACCTTC.

The V and J genes are TRBV7-2 and TRBJ1-4; the match to TRBD1 covers 8 bases. The CDR3 extends over 15 amino acids. Losses at the gene ends were 5 bases for V and 8 bases for J; bases not matched to a gene: 10. Germline CDR1 reads SGHTA; CDR2 reads FQGNSA. The CDR3 DNA reads TGTGCCAGCAGCATACCAGGGGGCGCAGAAGAAAAACTGTTTTTT. It codes for CASSIPGGAEEKLFF.

The chain carries TRBV5-4 and TRBJ1-1; no firm D call. This CDR3 is built from 15 residues. The ends were cut back, 0 bases at V and 0 bases at J, with 9 bases in the middle. Germline loops: CDR1 SGHNT, CDR2 YYREEE (reference sequence). CDR3 coding DNA: TGTGCCAGCAGCTTGGGTCAGAGTATGAACACTGAAGCTTTCTTT. This sequence encodes CASSLGQSMNTEAFF. Full variable domain (missing parts from reference TRBV5-4 and TRBJ1-1): ETGVTQSPTHLIKTRGQQVTLRCSSQSGHNTVSWYQQALGQGPQFIFQYYREEENGRGNFPPRFSGLQFPNYSSELNVNALELDDSALYLCASSLGQSMNTEAFFGQGTRLTVV.

The chain links TRBV30 to TRBJ2-5, with D possibly TRBD1 on 6 matching bases. With 2 bases removed from V and 5 bases from J, the gap between germline ends came to 15 bases. CDR3 length: 14 amino acids. Germline CDR1 GTSNPN, CDR2 SVGIG (reference sequence). CDR3 bases: TGTGCCTGGAGTTCAGGGGTGATACATGAGACCCAGTACTTC. It translates to CAWSSGVIHETQYF.

The gene calls are TRBV7-8 and TRBJ1-6; possible D gene TRBD1, 6 bases. The CDR3 runs to 14 residues. Germline V gene lookup returns CDR1 SGHVS and CDR2 FQNEAQ. Trimming took off 3 bases at V and 6 bases at J, with 9 bases between the two ends. The CDR3 DNA reads as TGTGCCAGCAGCTTTCTCAGGGGTAATTCACCCCTCCACTTT. This codes for CASSFLRGNSPLHF.

The V gene is TRBV7-9, the J gene TRBJ1-1, with 7 positions matching TRBD1. The CDR3 consists of 15 residues. The germline V gene has CDR1 SEHNR and CDR2 FQNEAQ (reference sequence). J lost 1 base, V lost 5 bases, and 7 bases had no gene match. CDR3 residues: CASSPRQGKNTEAFF. CDR3 sequence (DNA): TGTGCCAGCAGCCCCAGACAGGGAAAGAACACTGAAGCTTTCTTT.

The table lists this clone with a few counts. The V call is TRBV7-2, the J call TRBJ2-5, with D possibly being TRBD1 or TRBD2 (5 bases each). Trimming took off 1 base at V and 1 base at J, with 13 bases between the two ends. The CDR3 covers 16 residues. Germline V lookup: CDR1 SGHTA, CDR2 FQGNSA. This chain's CDR3 is CASSLVGRTSQETQYF. The CDR3 coding sequence is TGTGCCAGCAGCTTAGTGGGACGTACCTCCCAAGAGACCCAGTACTTC.

The chain has TRBV28 and TRBJ1-2; D gene uncertain. This CDR3 contains 12 residues. V was clipped by 3 bases and J by 8 bases, with 10 bases between them. CDR1 is MDHEN, CDR2 SYDVKM, per germline. DNA of the CDR3: TGTGCCAGCAGTTTGAGGGTAGGAGGCTACACCTTC. This codes for CASSLRVGGYTF.

The chain links TRBV28 to TRBJ2-5; 7 bases align to TRBD1. The germline gives CDR1 MDHEN, CDR2 SYDVKM. There are 14 residues in the CDR3. V trimming: 2 bases; J trimming: 5 bases; junction bases outside the gene matches: 5. CDR3 region: CASSLPRGRETQYF. CDR3 DNA sequence: TGTGCCAGCAGTTTACCAAGGGGGCGCGAGACCCAGTACTTC.